The T cell receptor (beta chain) described here comes from a study of cytomegalovirus exposure and HLA in healthy donors. The V gene's germline CDR1 is ENHRY and CDR2 SYGVKD. Losses at the gene ends were 8 bases for V and 11 bases for J; bases not matched to a gene: 8. The CDR3 consists of 11 residues. The study, taken as a whole, reports: With later analysis, a missense DCLRE1C variant became linked to TCR beta V- and J-gene trimming. Some V segments, including TRBV6-2 and TRBV6-3, were excluded as indistinguishable.

Amplification used 60 Vbeta primers and 13 Jbeta primers. Authors' analysis steps: In a later analysis, roughly 10 million of tens of millions of unique beta chains occurred in at least two donors. Clones were sequenced by immunoSEQ multiplex PCR, and TCRdb holds only the in-frame ones, with some missing. The V and J calls and clone size are taken from that table; D and trimming were inferred from the DNA. The repertoire consists of 85,000 to 100,000 clones, with around 74% occurring once and the leading ten covering under 7.5%. This clone was seen once. Its antigen is unidentified. Sequenced sample: PBMCs. The chain joins TRBV10-3 to TRBJ2-7; 8 nucleotides match TRBD1. This sequence was found in a man aged 45-60 years in good health and CMV-seropositive. CDR3 region: CAIVARDRKYF. The DNA of the CDR3 is TGTGCCATCGTGGCGCGGGACAGGAAGTACTTC.